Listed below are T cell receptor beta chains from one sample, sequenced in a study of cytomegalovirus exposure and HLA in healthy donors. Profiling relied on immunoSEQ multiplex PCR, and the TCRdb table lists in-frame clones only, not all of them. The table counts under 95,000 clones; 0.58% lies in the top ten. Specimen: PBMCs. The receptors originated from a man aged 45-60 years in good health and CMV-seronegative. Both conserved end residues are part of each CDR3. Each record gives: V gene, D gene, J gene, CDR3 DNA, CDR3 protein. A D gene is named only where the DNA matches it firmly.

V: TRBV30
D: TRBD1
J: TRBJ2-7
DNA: TGTGCCTGGAGGGGGACAGGGAGGGGTCTTTACGAGCAGTACTTC
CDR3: CAWRGTGRGLYEQYF

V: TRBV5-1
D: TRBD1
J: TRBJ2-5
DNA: TGCGCCAGCAGCCCGAAGACAGGGGGCTTTCGAGAGACCCAGTACTTC
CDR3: CASSPKTGGFRETQYF

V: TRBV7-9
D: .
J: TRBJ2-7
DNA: TGTGCCAGCAGCCCGGGACTCAATACTTACGAGCAGTACTTC
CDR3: CASSPGLNTYEQYF

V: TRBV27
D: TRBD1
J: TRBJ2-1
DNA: TGTGCCAGCAAACTAGGACAGGGGAGCTCCTACAATGAGCAGTTCTTC
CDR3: CASKLGQGSSYNEQFF

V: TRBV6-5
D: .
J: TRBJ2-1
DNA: TGTGCCAGCAGTTACTCGGAGACAGGAGTTGTAGAGCAGTTCTTC
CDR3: CASSYSETGVVEQFF

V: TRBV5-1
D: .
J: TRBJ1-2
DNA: TGCGCCAGCAGCCCGTTAGGAGAGGAGGGCTACACCTTC
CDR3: CASSPLGEEGYTF

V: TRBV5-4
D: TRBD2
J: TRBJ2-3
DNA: TGTGCCAGCAGTAACGGACTAGACGGAGATACGCAGTATTTT
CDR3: CASSNGLDGDTQYF

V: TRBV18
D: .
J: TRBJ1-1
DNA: TGTGCCAGCTGTTCAACGGTGAACACTGAAGCTTTCTTT
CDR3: CASCSTVNTEAFF

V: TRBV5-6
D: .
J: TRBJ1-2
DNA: TGTGCCAGCAGCTTAGGGGATAACTATGGCTACACCTTC
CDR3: CASSLGDNYGYTF

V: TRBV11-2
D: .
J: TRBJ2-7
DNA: TGTGCCAGCAGCTCAATTTATGGAAGGACAGAGTACTTC
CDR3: CASSSIYGRTEYF

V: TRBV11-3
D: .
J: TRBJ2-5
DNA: TGTGCCAGCAGCTTAGGACTAGATGGGACCCAGTACTTC
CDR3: CASSLGLDGTQYF

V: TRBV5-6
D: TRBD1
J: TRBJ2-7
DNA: TGTGCCAGCAGTTGGACAGGGTGGCCCTACGAGCAGTACTTC
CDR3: CASSWTGWPYEQYF

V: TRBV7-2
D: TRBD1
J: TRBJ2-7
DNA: TGTGCCAGCAGCACCCAGGGGGGACAGGGGGCAAACGAGCAGTACTTC
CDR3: CASSTQGGQGANEQYF

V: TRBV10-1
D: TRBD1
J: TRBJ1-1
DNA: TGCGCCAGCAGGACAGGGGGCTTGGACACTGAAGCTTTCTTT
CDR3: CASRTGGLDTEAFF

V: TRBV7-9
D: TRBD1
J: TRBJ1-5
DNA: TGTGCCAGCAGCGGTAACTGGGACAGGGATCAGCCCCAGCATTTT
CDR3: CASSGNWDRDQPQHF

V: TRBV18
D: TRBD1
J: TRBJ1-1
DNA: TGTGCCAGCTCACCAAGAGGGACAGGGATGAACACTGAAGCTTTCTTT
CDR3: CASSPRGTGMNTEAFF

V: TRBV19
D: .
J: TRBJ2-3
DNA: TGTGCCAGTAGTCCCCGGGGGACCAGCACAGATACGCAGTATTTT
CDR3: CASSPRGTSTDTQYF

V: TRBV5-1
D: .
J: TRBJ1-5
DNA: TGCGCCAGCAGCTTAGACAGTCCCAATCAGCCCCAGCATTTT
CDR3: CASSLDSPNQPQHF

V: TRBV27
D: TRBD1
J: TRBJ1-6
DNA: TGTGCCAGCAGAAACGGGACAGGCATTTTACGGAATTCACCCCTCCACTTT
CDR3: CASRNGTGILRNSPLHF

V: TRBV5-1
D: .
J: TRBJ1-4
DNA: TGCGCCAGCAGCCTAGGGGCAACTAATGAAAAACTGTTTTTT
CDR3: CASSLGATNEKLFF

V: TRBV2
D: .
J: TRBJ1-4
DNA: TGTGCCAGCAGGGTTACAGCTAATAAGGAAAAACTGTTTTTT
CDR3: CASRVTANKEKLFF

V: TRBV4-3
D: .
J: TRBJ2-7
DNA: TGCGCCAGCAGCGGGCCCCGGGACACACACGACGAGCAGTACTTC
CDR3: CASSGPRDTHDEQYF

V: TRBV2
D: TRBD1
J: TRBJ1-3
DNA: TGTGCCAGCTCGGGACAGGGGGCCTCTGGAAACACCATATATTTT
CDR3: CASSGQGASGNTIYF

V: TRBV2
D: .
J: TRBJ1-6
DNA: TGTGCCAGCAGACCCCGGACAGCTAATTCACCCCTCCACTTT
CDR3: CASRPRTANSPLHF

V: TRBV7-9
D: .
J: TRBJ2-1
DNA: TGTGCCAGCAGCTTACAATACAATGAGCAGTTCTTC
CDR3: CASSLQYNEQFF

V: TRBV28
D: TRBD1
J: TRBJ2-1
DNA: TGTGCCAGCAGTCGAGACAGGGGTTACAATGAGCAGTTCTTC
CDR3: CASSRDRGYNEQFF

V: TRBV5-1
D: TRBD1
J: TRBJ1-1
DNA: TGCGCCAGCAGCTTGGTTGCCCGGACAGGTGAGGGGAACACTGAAGCTTTCTTT
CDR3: CASSLVARTGEGNTEAFF

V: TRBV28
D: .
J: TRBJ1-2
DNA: TGTGCCAGCCGAGGTGGCGGCTACACCTTC
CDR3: CASRGGGYTF

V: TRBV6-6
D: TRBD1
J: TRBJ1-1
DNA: TGTGCCAGCAGCCGCGGACAGGGGGCCGAAGCTTTCTTT
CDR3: CASSRGQGAEAFF

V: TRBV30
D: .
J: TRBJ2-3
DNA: TGTGCCTGGAGTCTTTCCCGCGATCGGGATACGCAGTATTTT
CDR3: CAWSLSRDRDTQYF

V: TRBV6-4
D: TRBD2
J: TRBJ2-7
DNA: TGTGCCAGCAGTGACTCTCCCCCAGGGCGGCGGGGGAGCTCCTACGAGCAGTACTTC
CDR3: CASSDSPPGRRGSSYEQYF

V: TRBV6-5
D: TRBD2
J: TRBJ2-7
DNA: TGTGCCAGCAGTTACTCAGGGACTAGCTCCTACGAGCAGTACTTC
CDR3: CASSYSGTSSYEQYF

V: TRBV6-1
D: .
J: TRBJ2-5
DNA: TGTGCCAGAGCCGGGACACCCCAAGAGACCCAGTACTTC
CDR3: CARAGTPQETQYF

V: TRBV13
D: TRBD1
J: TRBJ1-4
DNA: TGTGCCAGCAGCTTAGAACTGGACAGGGAAGGTGCAACTAATGAAAAACTGTTTTTT
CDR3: CASSLELDREGATNEKLFF

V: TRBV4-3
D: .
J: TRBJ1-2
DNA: TGCGCCAGCACCTCGGGGGGGGGTTCTGTTGTCTACGGCTACACCTTC
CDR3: CASTSGGGSVVYGYTF

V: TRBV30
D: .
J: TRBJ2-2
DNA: TGTGCCTGGAGGAGGGGGACCGGGGAGCTGTTTTTT
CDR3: CAWRRGTGELFF

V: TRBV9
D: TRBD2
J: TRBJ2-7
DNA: TGTGCCAGCAGCTCCATACTAGCGACCGGCGAGCAGTACTTC
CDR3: CASSSILATGEQYF

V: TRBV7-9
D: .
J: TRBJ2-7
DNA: TGTGCCAGCAGCGGAGGGGGCAATCCCTACGAGCAGTACTTC
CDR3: CASSGGGNPYEQYF

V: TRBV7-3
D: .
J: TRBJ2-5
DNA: TGTGCCAGCAGCTTATACGCGGGAACTCAAGAGACCCAGTACTTC
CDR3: CASSLYAGTQETQYF

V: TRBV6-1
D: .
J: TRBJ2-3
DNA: TGTGCCAGCAGTGGGGCTTGGGCCACAGATACGCAGTATTTT
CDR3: CASSGAWATDTQYF

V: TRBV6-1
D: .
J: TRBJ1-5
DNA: TGTGCCAGCAGTGAAGTGGACAGTCGCAATCAGCCCCAGCATTTT
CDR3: CASSEVDSRNQPQHF

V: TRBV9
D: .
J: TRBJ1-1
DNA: TGTGCCAGCAGCGTAGGATTTCAGGCTAACACTGAAGCTTTCTTT
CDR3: CASSVGFQANTEAFF

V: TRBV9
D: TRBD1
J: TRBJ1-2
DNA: TGTGCCAGCAGCGTAGTCAGGGGGAACTATGGCTACACCTTC
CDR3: CASSVVRGNYGYTF

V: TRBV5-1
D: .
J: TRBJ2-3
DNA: TGCGCCAGCAGCTTAGCATCGGCGGGGGCGAAGACCACAGATACGCAGTATTTT
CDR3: CASSLASAGAKTTDTQYF

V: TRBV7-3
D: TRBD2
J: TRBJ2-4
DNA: TGTGCCAGCAGCCCCGGGCGCGGGGGGGCTTGGGTGGACATTCAGTACTTC
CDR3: CASSPGRGGAWVDIQYF

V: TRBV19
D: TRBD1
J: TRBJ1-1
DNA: TGTGCCAGTAGTACCCTAGGGGGCGCCGGAGCTTTCTTT
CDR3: CASSTLGGAGAFF

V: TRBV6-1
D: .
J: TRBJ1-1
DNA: TGTGCCAGCAGTAAATCAGGGGTGAACACTGAAGCTTTCTTT
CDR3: CASSKSGVNTEAFF

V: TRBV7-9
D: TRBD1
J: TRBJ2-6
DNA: TGTGCCAGCAGTTATACCGGGACAGTTCTTTATGGGGCCAACGTCCTGACTTTC
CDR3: CASSYTGTVLYGANVLTF

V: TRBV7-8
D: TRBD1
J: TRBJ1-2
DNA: TGTGCCAGCAGCTTATTGTCAGGGGGCGAAGGCTACACCTTC
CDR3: CASSLLSGGEGYTF

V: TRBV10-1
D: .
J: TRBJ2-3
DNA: TGCGCCAGCAGAAACGAACAGGGTTCCGCAGATACGCAGTATTTT
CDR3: CASRNEQGSADTQYF

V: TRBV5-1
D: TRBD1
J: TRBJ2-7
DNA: TGCGCCAGCAGCTTGGCCGGACAGGCTGCGAGCGAGCAGTACTTC
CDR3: CASSLAGQAASEQYF

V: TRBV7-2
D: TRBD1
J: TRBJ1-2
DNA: TGTGCCAGCAGCCCGGCGGCAGGGGGCTATGGCTACACCTTC
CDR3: CASSPAAGGYGYTF

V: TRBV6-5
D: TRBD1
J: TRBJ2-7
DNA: TGTGCCAGCAGTTACCCCGGGACAGGGGGCTACGAGCAGTACTTC
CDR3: CASSYPGTGGYEQYF

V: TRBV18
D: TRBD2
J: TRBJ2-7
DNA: TGTGCCAGCTCACCACCGAATCCAACTAGCGGTGCCTACGAGCAGTACTTC
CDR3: CASSPPNPTSGAYEQYF

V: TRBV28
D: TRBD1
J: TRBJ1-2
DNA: TGTGCCAGCAGTTTAGGGGGGACAGGGCAAGGCTACACCTTC
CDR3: CASSLGGTGQGYTF

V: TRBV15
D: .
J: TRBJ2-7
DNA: TGTGCCACCAGCAGAGATGCAGGGGCCTACGAGCAGTACTTC
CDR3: CATSRDAGAYEQYF

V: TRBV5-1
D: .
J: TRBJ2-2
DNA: TGCGCCAGCAGCTACCACAGGGACCCAAACACCGGGGAGCTGTTTTTT
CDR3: CASSYHRDPNTGELFF

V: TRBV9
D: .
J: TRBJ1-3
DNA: TGTGCCAGCAGCTCAGGGGCTGGAAACACCATATATTTT
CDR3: CASSSGAGNTIYF

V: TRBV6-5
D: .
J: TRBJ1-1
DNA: TGTGCCAGCAGACCTACGGGTTTCTCTGAAGCTTTCTTT
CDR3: CASRPTGFSEAFF